This is a list of T cell receptor beta chains from one sample in a study of T-cell reconstitution after alpha-beta-depleted transplantation in children. TCRdb fed the PCR reads into MiXCR, producing one record per CDR3 protein. The sample includes more than 120,000 distinct CDR3 sequences, roughly 9% seen only once; the top ten take approximately 18%. Material: PBMCs, mostly from graft donor cells, obtained 180 days after TCRalphabeta/CD19-depleted stem cell transplant. The receptors originated from a female patient aged 2-15 years who had a stem cell transplant for congenital amegakaryocytic thrombocytopenia, so the T cells may come from the graft donor. Each CDR3 is given with its conserved first and last residue. The D gene is left open where the match is weak. Part of the rows lack a size; the others show once, few, many or a class for expanded clones.

V,D,size,J,CDR3,DNA
TRBV6-2/TRBV6-3,.,.,TRBJ1-1,CASSYPGGFRTEAFF,TGTGCCAGCAGTTACCCGGGGGGCTTTCGTACTGAAGCTTTCTTT
TRBV20-1,.,few,TRBJ2-1,CSAVRTDRNEQFF,TGCAGTGCGGTGAGAACGGACCGCAATGAGCAGTTCTTC
TRBV6-5,TRBD1,many,TRBJ2-7,CASNIAFPQGAYEQYF,TGTGCCAGCAATATTGCATTTCCACAGGGGGCCTACGAGCAGTACTTC
TRBV3-1,.,many,TRBJ2-1,CASSQSRDGEQFF,TGTGCCAGCAGCCAATCCCGGGATGGTGAGCAGTTCTTC
TRBV16,TRBD1,many,TRBJ1-5,CASSQSTGYSNQPQHF,TGTGCCAGCAGCCAATCGACAGGGTATAGCAATCAGCCCCAGCATTTT
TRBV5-1,TRBD1,few,TRBJ1-2,CASSLRQGVNYGYTF,TGCGCCAGCAGCTTGAGACAGGGAGTCAACTATGGCTACACCTTC
TRBV21-1,.,many,TRBJ2-1,CASRVLGSAGGNEQFF,TGTGCCAGCAGGGTACTTGGTTCAGCGGGAGGCAATGAGCAGTTCTTC
TRBV10-3,.,many,TRBJ1-6,CAISDGSNPNSPLHF,TGTGCCATCAGTGATGGCAGTAACCCTAATTCACCCCTCCACTTT
TRBV4-3,.,many,TRBJ2-1,CASSRRPSEYNEQFF,TGCGCCAGCAGCCGAAGGCCTAGCGAATACAATGAGCAGTTCTTC
TRBV6-5,TRBD1,many,TRBJ2-5,CASSYSGTGGRETQYF,TGTGCCAGCAGTTACTCGGGGACAGGTGGAAGAGAGACCCAGTACTTC
TRBV5-1,.,many,TRBJ1-2,CASSSPGSGTQGYTF,TGCGCCAGCAGCTCGCCGGGGTCAGGGACGCAAGGCTACACCTTC
TRBV12-3/TRBV12-4,TRBD2,few,TRBJ2-1,CASSLKRDSYNEQFF,TGTGCCAGCAGTCTGAAGCGGGACTCCTACAATGAGCAGTTCTTC
TRBV27,.,many,TRBJ2-1,CASSGGWGAQITNEQFF,TGTGCCAGCAGTGGGGGTTGGGGGGCCCAAATTACAAATGAGCAGTTCTTC
TRBV12-3/TRBV12-4,.,many,TRBJ1-2,CASSPSGDGGGYTF,TGTGCCAGCAGTCCCTCAGGGGACGGTGGGGGCTACACCTTC
TRBV5-1,TRBD1,.,TRBJ2-1,CASSSTGVNEQFF,TGCGCCAGCAGCTCGACAGGGGTCAATGAGCAGTTCTTC
TRBV15,.,many,TRBJ1-5,CATSRDLGSNQPQHF,TGTGCCACCAGCAGAGATCTCGGCAGCAATCAGCCCCAGCATTTT
TRBV12-3/TRBV12-4,TRBD2,many,TRBJ2-1,CASSFPAGETQEQFF,TGTGCCAGCAGTTTCCCGGCGGGGGAGACCCAGGAGCAGTTCTTC
TRBV6-5,.,many,TRBJ2-6,CASSYRGVGLSGANVLTF,TGTGCCAGCAGTTACAGGGGAGTAGGACTGTCTGGGGCCAACGTCCTGACTTTC
TRBV4-1,.,many,TRBJ2-3,CASRSMSPTDTQYF,TGCGCCAGCAGGTCTATGTCGCCCACAGATACGCAGTATTTT
TRBV18,.,.,TRBJ1-3,CASSPKAASSGNTIYF,TGTGCCAGCTCACCAAAAGCAGCGAGCTCTGGAAACACCATATATTTT
TRBV29-1,.,many,TRBJ2-1,CSVGRAGIALEQFF,TGCAGCGTTGGACGGGCGGGGATAGCATTAGAGCAGTTCTTC
TRBV20-1,.,many,TRBJ2-2,CSAPLAGITGELFF,TGCAGTGCCCCACTGGCAGGGATCACCGGGGAGCTGTTTTTT
TRBV20-1,.,many,TRBJ2-5,CSAVDGSQETQYF,TGCAGTGCCGTAGACGGCTCCCAAGAGACCCAGTACTTC
TRBV12-3/TRBV12-4,.,many,TRBJ2-1,CASSFSRVFEQFF,TGTGCCAGCAGTTTTTCAAGGGTTTTTGAGCAGTTCTTC
TRBV12-3/TRBV12-4,.,.,TRBJ1-1,CASTNGYFLMNTEAFF,TGTGCCAGCACTAACGGGTATTTCCTAATGAACACTGAAGCTTTCTTT
TRBV7-2,.,few,TRBJ1-2,CASSLGLDNYGYTF,TGTGCCAGCAGCTTAGGTCTAGATAACTATGGCTACACCTTC
TRBV10-3,.,many,TRBJ2-7,CAISALHYEQYF,TGTGCCATCAGCGCCCTCCACTACGAGCAGTACTTC
TRBV19,.,many,TRBJ2-2,CASSPDRPDTGELFF,TGTGCCAGTAGCCCGGACAGACCGGACACCGGGGAGCTGTTTTTT
TRBV20-1,.,.,TRBJ1-2,CSADTGSLNYGYTF,TGCAGTGCTGACACCGGGTCCCTTAACTATGGCTACACCTTC
TRBV23-1,TRBD2,few,TRBJ2-1,CASSLTGGVGEEGLAGGHNEQFF,TGCGCCAGCAGTTTAACAGGGGGCGTAGGAGAGGAAGGACTAGCGGGAGGGCACAATGAGCAGTTCTTC
TRBV12-3/TRBV12-4,.,many,TRBJ1-5,CASSIHGISHQPQHF,TGTGCCAGCAGTATACACGGGATTAGCCATCAGCCCCAGCATTTT
TRBV29-1,.,.,TRBJ2-1,CSVVVNGGDEQFF,TGCAGCGTTGTAGTTAATGGTGGGGATGAGCAGTTCTTC
TRBV4-1,TRBD2,many,TRBJ2-1,CASSHLSGGRRQYNEQFF,TGCGCCAGCAGCCATTTGTCTGGCGGGAGGCGCCAATACAATGAGCAGTTCTTC
TRBV28,.,many,TRBJ2-1,CASSPRAREQFF,TGTGCCAGCAGTCCCCGGGCCCGAGAGCAGTTCTTC
TRBV5-1,.,many,TRBJ1-1,CASSYYRGDTEAFF,TGCGCCAGCAGCTACTACCGGGGTGACACTGAAGCTTTCTTT
TRBV12-3/TRBV12-4,.,many,TRBJ2-2,CASRQGWGGNTGELFF,TGTGCCAGCAGGCAAGGATGGGGGGGCAACACCGGGGAGCTGTTTTTT
TRBV5-1,.,few,TRBJ1-5,CASYTIWGCQPQHF,TGCGCCAGCTACACCATTTGGGGGTGTCAGCCCCAGCATTTT
TRBV5-6,.,few,TRBJ2-5,CASSPTGRETQYF,TGTGCCAGCAGCCCCACGGGGCGAGAGACCCAGTACTTC
TRBV29-1,TRBD2,few,TRBJ2-5,CSVEDSAGGEETQYF,TGCAGCGTTGAAGATTCAGCGGGGGGGGAGGAGACCCAGTACTTC
TRBV5-1,TRBD2,many,TRBJ2-1,CASSPGTSGYYNEQFF,TGCGCCAGCAGCCCGGGGACTAGCGGATACTACAATGAGCAGTTCTTC
TRBV20-1,.,many,TRBJ2-5,CSATLTETQYF,TGCAGTGCTACTCTCACAGAGACCCAGTACTTC